A single sample gave rise to the 7 T cell receptor beta chains below, sequenced in a study of T cell changes during pregnancy in multiple sclerosis. The method was immunoSEQ multiplex PCR; TCRdb's version includes in-frame clones alone and lacks a portion of them. The table has 35,000 to 45,000 clones, 92% seen once; the top ten hold 10% to 15%. The source material was CD8+ T cells from peripheral blood mononuclear cells, sampled in the first trimester of pregnancy. These receptor sequences come from a female donor with multiple sclerosis, enrolled in a pregnancy study.

This chain connects TRBV11-3 to TRBJ2-2, with D hard to call. V was pared by 5 bases and J by 8 bases, with 9 bases between. The CDR3 totals 12 residues. Germline CDR1 is SGHNT and CDR2 is YENEEA. For the CDR3, the DNA is TGTGCCAGCAGCGGGCTCTCTGGGGAGCTGTTTTTT. As protein: CASSGLSGELFF.

This clone was seen more than once but under ten times. The genes are TRBV6-5 and TRBJ1-2; D call uncertain. Trimming took off 0 bases at V and 6 bases at J, with 8 bases between the two ends. This CDR3 comprises 13 residues. In germline, CDR1 is MNHEY, CDR2 SVGAGI. The CDR3 coding sequence is TGTGCCAGCAGTTACTCTCTTGTAAATGGCTACACCTTC. Its translation is CASSYSLVNGYTF.

The chain links TRBV4-1 to TRBJ1-2, with 9 positions matching TRBD1. This CDR3 has 16 residues. CDR1 MGHRA and CDR2 YSYEKL come from the germline V gene. V lost 2 bases to trimming and J lost 6 bases; unmatched junction nucleotides: 10. The DNA for the CDR3 is TGCGCCAGCAGCCAACCATCGGGACAGGGATGGAATGGCTACACCTTC. It translates to CASSQPSGQGWNGYTF.

The gene calls are TRBV15 and TRBJ2-4, with TRBD2 as a possible D gene (6 bases). The length of the CDR3 is 14 residues. V gave up 3 bases and J gave up 0 bases, with 6 bases separating them. Germline V gene sequence: CDR1 LNHNV, CDR2 YYDKDF (reference sequence). DNA of the CDR3: TGTGCCACCAGCAGGGGACTAGCCAAAAACATTCAGTACTTC. Translated, it gives CATSRGLAKNIQYF. The full variable domain, completed using reference TRBV15 and TRBJ2-4, is DAMVIQNPRYQVTQFGKPVTLSCSQTLNHNVMYWYQQKSSQAPKLLFHYYDKDFNNEADTPDNFQSRRPNTSFCFLDIRSPGLGDTAMYLCATSRGLAKNIQYFGAGTRLSVL.

This clone showed up just once. The genes are TRBV9 and TRBJ1-2, with D unclear. This CDR3 comprises 14 residues. Germline V gives CDR1 SGDLS, CDR2 YYNGEE. Trimming removed 0 bases at V and 3 bases at J, with 9 bases between. The CDR3 coding sequence is TGTGCCAGCAGCGTAGGAGGAGAGGACTATGGCTACACCTTC. It translates to CASSVGGEDYGYTF. Filled out from reference TRBV9 and TRBJ1-2, the complete variable domain reads DSGVTQTPKHLITATGQRVTLRCSPRSGDLSVYWYQQSLDQGLQFLIQYYNGEERAKGNILERFSAQQFPDLHSELNLSSLELGDSALYFCASSVGGEDYGYTFGSGTRLTVV.

The chain links TRBV7-6 to TRBJ2-7, with 10 bases aligning to TRBD1. Germline assignment: CDR1 SGHVS and CDR2 FNYEAQ. With V trimmed by 0 bases and J by 6 bases, 2 bases remained unmatched. The CDR3 has 14 residues. CDR3 protein: CASSLAGQGFEQYF. In DNA, the CDR3 is TGTGCCAGCAGCTTAGCGGGACAGGGGTTCGAGCAGTACTTC.

This chain uses TRBV9 with TRBJ2-3; TRBD1 aligns across 11 bases. J gave up 5 bases and V 4 bases, and 3 bases lay outside the gene matches. Germline CDR1 reads SGDLS; CDR2 reads YYNGEE. The CDR3 loop spans 14 amino acids. CDR3 amino acids: CASSHGTGGDTQYF. The CDR3 nucleotides are TGTGCCAGCAGCCATGGGACAGGGGGAGATACGCAGTATTTT.